Shown below are 13 T cell receptor beta chains from a single sample sequenced in a study of shared clonotypes between healthy human individuals. Generated by immunoSEQ multiplex PCR, the TCRdb table keeps only in-frame clones and is missing some. The table lists more than 1,200,000 clones, around 98.5% of them singletons. Input material: naive CD4+ T cells sorted from blood. Indicated subset: CD45RA+ positively selected. All receptors derive from a young man in good health.

The chain is built from TRBV28 and TRBJ2-1; 11 bases line up with TRBD2. With 1 base clipped from V and 4 bases from J, the junction kept 9 bases outside the gene matches. In germline, CDR1 is MDHEN, CDR2 SYDVKM. This CDR3 contains 18 residues. CDR3: CASSLSGTSGQLYNEQFF. CDR3 DNA: TGTGCCAGCAGTTTATCGGGGACTAGCGGACAGCTGTACAATGAGCAGTTCTTC.

The gene calls are TRBV28 and TRBJ1-5, with D possibly matching TRBD1 (6 bases). CDR1 MDHEN and CDR2 SYDVKM come from the germline V gene. This CDR3 has 17 residues. V lost 6 bases to trimming and J lost 1 base, with 19 bases between them. This chain's CDR3 is CASSPVEGGASNQPQHF. The DNA for the CDR3 is TGTGCCAGCAGCCCGGTCGAGGGGGGCGCAAGCAATCAGCCCCAGCATTTT. The full variable domain, in which reference TRBV28 and TRBJ1-5 provide the parts outside the CDR3, is DVKVTQSSRYLVKRTGEKVFLECVQDMDHENMFWYRQDPGLGLRLIYFSYDVKMKEKGDIPEGYSVSREKKERFSLILESASTNQTSMYLCASSPVEGGASNQPQHFGDGTRLSIL.

This chain connects TRBV19 to TRBJ2-5; D is undetermined. CDR1 is LNHDA, CDR2 SQIVND, per germline (reference sequence). Trimming took off 3 bases at V and 5 bases at J, with 10 bases between the two ends. The length of the CDR3 is 13 residues. The CDR3 reads CASSMRGAETQYF. The CDR3 DNA reads TGTGCCAGTAGTATGCGAGGTGCGGAGACCCAGTACTTC.

The chain carries TRBV7-9 and TRBJ2-1; 7 bases map to TRBD1. The CDR3 has 15 residues. Germline V gene lookup returns CDR1 SEHNR and CDR2 FQNEAQ (reference sequence). V was pared by 3 bases and J by 0 bases, with 2 bases of the junction left unmatched. The CDR3 spells CASSLGDSSYNEQFF. CDR3 DNA sequence: TGTGCCAGCAGCTTGGGGGACAGCTCCTACAATGAGCAGTTCTTC.

This chain uses TRBV7-9 with TRBJ1-2; D possibly corresponds to TRBD1 (5 bases). The V end lost 5 bases, the J end lost 5 bases, and 15 bases lay between the germline ends. The CDR3 sequence is 14 residues long. The V gene's germline CDR1 is SEHNR and CDR2 FQNEAQ (reference sequence). CDR3 DNA: TGTGCCAGCAGCAGATACGGGACCGCATATGGCTACACCTTC. Its protein product is CASSRYGTAYGYTF.

This CDR3 reads CASIEGGTGELFF. In DNA form, the CDR3 reads TGTGCCAGCATAGAAGGGGGAACCGGGGAGCTGTTTTTT. The chain is built from TRBV7-6 and TRBJ2-2; D perhaps matches TRBD1 (6 bases). Germline CDR1 and CDR2: SGHVS and FNYEAQ. This CDR3 has 13 amino acids. V lost 7 bases and J lost 5, with 11 bases in between.

CDR3: CASSSPGGSDTGELFF. The CDR3, as DNA: TGTGCCAGCAGCTCCCCTGGGGGGAGTGACACCGGGGAGCTGTTTTTT. The chain recombines TRBV11-3 with TRBJ2-2; tentative D call: TRBD2 (6 bases). Trimming took off 4 bases at V and 3 bases at J, with 15 bases between the two ends. Germline CDR1 and CDR2: SGHNT and YENEEA. The CDR3 totals 16 residues.

On this clone: Other DNA sequences of this sample code for an identical CDR3. This sequence joins TRBV5-1 and TRBJ2-5, with D possibly TRBD1 on 5 matching bases. The CDR3 spans 13 residues. With 0 bases removed from V and 4 bases from J, the gap between germline ends came to 7 bases. In germline, CDR1 is SGHRS, CDR2 YFSETQ. The CDR3: CASSLAGRETQYF. The CDR3 coding sequence is TGCGCCAGCAGCTTGGCAGGGCGAGAGACCCAGTACTTC.

The chain employs TRBV25-1 and TRBJ1-5; maybe TRBD1 (5 bases). The V and J ends lost 4 bases and 4 bases respectively, with 20 bases between them. CDR1 is MGHDK and CDR2 is SYGVNS in the germline V gene. The CDR3 runs to 17 residues. The CDR3 loop reads CASSVSVRQGWNQPQHF. DNA of the CDR3: TGTGCCAGCAGTGTTTCTGTTCGGCAGGGATGGAATCAGCCCCAGCATTTT.

This sequence joins TRBV7-9 and TRBJ2-3; D is unclear. The CDR3 totals 16 residues. The germline V and J ends were trimmed by 2 bases and 6 bases, with 18 bases remaining between them. Germline V gene data show CDR1 as SEHNR and CDR2 as FQNEAQ (reference sequence). The CDR3 DNA reads as TGTGCCAGCAGCTTATCCACCCCGGGTCGGAAGGATACGCAGTATTTT. Translated, it gives CASSLSTPGRKDTQYF.

The CDR3 nucleotides read TGCGCCAGCAGCTGGCAGGGTAAATCAGATACGCAGTATTTT. Translating gives CASSWQGKSDTQYF. This sequence joins TRBV5-1 and TRBJ2-3; D might be TRBD1 (5 bases). Trimming removed 3 bases at V and 4 bases at J, with 12 bases between. CDR3 size: 14 residues. Germline lookup yields CDR1 SGHRS and CDR2 YFSETQ.

This chain's CDR3 is CASSLAKRSNEQFF. CDR3 in DNA: TGTGCCAGCAGCTTGGCGAAGCGCTCCAATGAGCAGTTCTTC. V is TRBV5-4 and J is TRBJ2-1; D remains ambiguous. The CDR3 totals 14 residues. Between the trimmed V and J ends, which lost 0 bases and 6 bases, there was a span of 10 bases. The germline V gene has CDR1 SGHNT and CDR2 YYREEE (reference sequence).

A single count supports this clone. V usage is TRBV2 and J usage is TRBJ1-4; 9 nucleotides agree with TRBD1. The CDR3 extends over 14 amino acids. After removal of 6 bases from V and 6 bases from J, the junction contained 5 bases not matched to a gene. Per the germline V gene, CDR1 is SNHLY and CDR2 is FYNNEI. This CDR3 is CASRVTGGDEKLFF. CDR3 DNA sequence: TGTGCCAGCAGAGTGACAGGGGGTGATGAAAAACTGTTTTTT. Drawing the rest from reference TRBV2 and TRBJ1-4, the complete variable domain is EPEVTQTPSHQVTQMGQEVILRCVPISNHLYFYWYRQILGQKVEFLVSFYNNEISEKSEIFDDQFSVERPDGSNFTLKIRSTKLEDSAMYFCASRVTGGDEKLFFGSGTQLSVL.